These 11 T cell receptor beta chains were sequenced from one sample in a study of CD8 T cells in Susac syndrome. Reverse transcription of about 0.5 to 1 ug RNA used random hexamers. One entry per CDR3 protein results from TCRdb running MiXCR on the immunoSEQ multiplex PCR reads. The table lists under 200,000 distinct CDR3 sequences, about 93% of them singletons. The material sequenced was CD4+ T cells from PBMCs. These receptors all come from a human donor in good health.

This chain connects TRBV10-3 to TRBJ1-1; the match to TRBD1 covers 8 bases. V shed 6 bases and J 4 bases; nucleotides not matched to a gene: 4. The length of the CDR3 is 13 residues. Per the germline V gene, CDR1 is ENHRY and CDR2 is SYGVKD. In nucleotides, the CDR3 is TGTGCCATCAGGGTTGGACAGGGCACTGAAGCTTTCTTT. Protein: CAIRVGQGTEAFF.

The chain employs TRBV7-3 and TRBJ2-4, with D perhaps matching TRBD1 or TRBD2 (6 bases each). This CDR3 region has 13 residues. CDR1 and CDR2 from the germline V gene are SGHTA and FQGTGA. The V gene lost 4 bases and the J gene lost 8 bases, with 12 bases spanning the gap. CDR3: CASSSYREDIQYF. The CDR3 coding sequence is TGTGCCAGCAGCTCCTACAGGGAGGACATTCAGTACTTC.

The V call is TRBV20-1, the J call TRBJ2-3; weak D call: TRBD2 (6 bases). The V and J ends lost 4 bases and 3 bases respectively, with 11 bases between them. Germline assignment: CDR1 DFQATT and CDR2 SNEGSKA (reference sequence). The CDR3 totals 13 residues. This CDR3 is CSATKSGTDTQYF. The CDR3, as DNA: TGCAGTGCTACTAAGAGCGGGACAGATACGCAGTATTTT.

This clonotype was counted a few times. The V and J genes are TRBV7-8 and TRBJ2-3; TRBD2 agrees at 10 bases. Germline V gives CDR1 SGHVS, CDR2 FQNEAQ. J was trimmed by 1 base and V by 3 bases; bases with no gene match: 1. The CDR3 length is 15 residues. The CDR3 here is CASSFLAGGTDTQYF. The CDR3 DNA reads TGTGCCAGCAGCTTCCTAGCGGGGGGCACAGATACGCAGTATTTT.

The J gene is TRBJ2-3, the V gene TRBV4-3; 9 bases are shared with TRBD2. The germline CDR1 and CDR2 sequences are LGHNA and YSLEER. Trimming cost V 0 bases and J 0 bases; bases outside gene matches: 7. The CDR3 loop spans 18 amino acids. The CDR3 nucleotides read TGCGCCAGCAGCCAAGATGCCCAGCGGGGGGACAGCACAGATACGCAGTATTTT. This encodes CASSQDAQRGDSTDTQYF.

In DNA, the CDR3 is TGTGCCTGGAGTTTCCAGGCCAATGAAAAACTGTTTTTT. It is translated as CAWSFQANEKLFF. V usage is TRBV30 and J usage is TRBJ1-4; D gene unclear. Between the trimmed V and J ends, which lost 2 bases and 5 bases, there was a span of 9 bases. Germline CDR1 reads GTSNPN; CDR2 reads SVGIG (reference sequence). The CDR3 loop spans 13 amino acids.

This rearrangement joins TRBV5-6 to TRBJ2-7, with a tentative D call TRBD2 (5 bases). Germline V lookup: CDR1 SGHDT, CDR2 YYEEEE. CDR3 size: 13 residues. V was cut by 1 base and J by 6 bases, with 11 bases left in between. The CDR3 DNA reads as TGTGCCAGCAGCTTGAGGTCTGGAGGCGAGCAGTACTTC. It yields the protein CASSLRSGGEQYF.

Concerning this clonotype itself: Sequence at one end of the junction differs from germline and may be a read error. CDR3 region: CASSLNRADTQYF. In nucleotides, the CDR3 is TGTGCTAGCAGCTTAAACAGGGCAGATACGCAGTATTTT. This chain uses TRBV7-7 with TRBJ2-3; the D gene is possibly TRBD1 (6 bases). The CDR3 is 13 residues long. Germline CDR1 SSHAT, CDR2 FNYEAQ (reference sequence).

The chain joins TRBV20-1 to TRBJ1-1; D is possibly TRBD1 (5 bases). Trimming cost V 5 bases and J 3 bases, with 16 bases left between them. Germline loops: CDR1 DFQATT, CDR2 SNEGSKA (reference sequence). CDR3 size: 14 residues. The CDR3: CSAPRQGLYTEAFF. The CDR3 DNA reads TGCAGTGCTCCAAGGCAGGGCCTCTACACTGAAGCTTTCTTT.

This chain connects TRBV24-1 to TRBJ1-1; 9 bases are shared with TRBD1. The CDR3 is made up of 12 amino acids. J was trimmed by 4 bases and V by 9 bases; bases with no gene match: 2. The germline V gene has CDR1 KGHDR and CDR2 SFDVKD. CDR3 residues: CATSDRGTEAFF. The CDR3 DNA reads as TGTGCCACCTCGGACAGGGGCACTGAAGCTTTCTTT.

The J gene is TRBJ2-3, the V gene TRBV18; perhaps TRBD1 as D (5 bases). The V gene's germline CDR1 is KGHSH and CDR2 LQKENI. V dropped 1 base and J dropped 0 bases, with 11 bases sitting between them. The CDR3 has 16 residues. CDR3 DNA sequence: TGTGCCAGCTCACCACAGACAGCCTCTAGCACAGATACGCAGTATTTT. Protein sequence: CASSPQTASSTDTQYF. The full variable domain, completed using reference TRBV18 and TRBJ2-3, is NAGVMQNPRHLVRRRGQEARLRCSPMKGHSHVYWYRQLPEEGLKFMVYLQKENIIDESGMPKERFSAEFPKEGPSILRIQQVVRGDSAAYFCASSPQTASSTDTQYFGPGTRLTVL.